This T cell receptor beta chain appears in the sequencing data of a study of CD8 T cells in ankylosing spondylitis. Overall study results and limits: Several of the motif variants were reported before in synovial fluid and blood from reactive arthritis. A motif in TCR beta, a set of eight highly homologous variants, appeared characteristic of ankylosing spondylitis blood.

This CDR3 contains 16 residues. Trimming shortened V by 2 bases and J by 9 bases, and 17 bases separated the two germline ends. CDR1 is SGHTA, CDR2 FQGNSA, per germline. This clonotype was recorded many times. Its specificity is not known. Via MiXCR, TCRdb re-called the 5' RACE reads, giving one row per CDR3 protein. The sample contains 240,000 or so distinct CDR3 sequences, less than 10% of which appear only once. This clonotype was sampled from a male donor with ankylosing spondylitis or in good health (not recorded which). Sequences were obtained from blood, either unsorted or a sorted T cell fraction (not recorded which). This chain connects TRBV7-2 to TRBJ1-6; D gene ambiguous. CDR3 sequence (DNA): TGTGCCAGCAGCTTACGGGTGGATCTAGGGCGTTCACCCCTCCACTTT. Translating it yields CASSLRVDLGRSPLHF.